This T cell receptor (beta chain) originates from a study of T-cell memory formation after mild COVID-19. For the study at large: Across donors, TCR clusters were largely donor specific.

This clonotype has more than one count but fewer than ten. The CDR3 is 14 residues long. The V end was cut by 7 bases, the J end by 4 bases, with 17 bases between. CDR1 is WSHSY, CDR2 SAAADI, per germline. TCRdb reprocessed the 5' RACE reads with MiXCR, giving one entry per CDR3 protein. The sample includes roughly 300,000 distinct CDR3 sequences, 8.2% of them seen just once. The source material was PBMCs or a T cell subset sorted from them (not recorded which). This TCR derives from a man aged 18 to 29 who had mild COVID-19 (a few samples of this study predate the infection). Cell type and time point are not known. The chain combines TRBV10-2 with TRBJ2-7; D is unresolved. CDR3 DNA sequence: TGCGCCAGCATAGGATATGGCGGATATTACGAGCAGTACTTC. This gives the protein CASIGYGGYYEQYF.